The 8 T cell receptor beta chains given below trace back to one sample, sequenced in a study of shared clonotypes between healthy human individuals. Method: immunoSEQ multiplex PCR; TCRdb's copy keeps in-frame clones and lacks some. Of just over 2,000,000 clones listed, 90% to 95% were seen once; the top ten hold about 0.13%. The sequenced material came from naive CD4+ T cells sorted from blood. Documented subset: CD45RA+ positively selected. The receptors here all came from a man in his late teens or twenties in good health.

The chain is built from TRBV7-2 and TRBJ1-2; D is uncertain. Germline CDR1 reads SGHTA; CDR2 reads FQGNSA. Trimming shortened V by 1 base and J by 0 bases, and 12 bases separated the two germline ends. The CDR3 extends over 16 amino acids. CDR3 in DNA: TGTGCCAGCAGCTTAGGTCTGGCAGTCACTAACTATGGCTACACCTTC. Residues: CASSLGLAVTNYGYTF.

The chain combines TRBV10-3 with TRBJ2-2, with 12 nucleotides matching TRBD2. After removal of 6 bases from V and 4 bases from J, the junction contained 9 bases not matched to a gene. CDR1 and CDR2 (germline): ENHRY, SYGVKD. The CDR3 spans 17 residues. The DNA of the CDR3 is TGTGCCATCAGCGCGACTAGCGGGAGTGAAGGCACCGGGGAGCTGTTTTTT. Translating gives CAISATSGSEGTGELFF.

J is TRBJ2-5 and V is TRBV6-5, with D unresolved. The V and J ends lost 6 bases and 1 base respectively, with 12 bases between them. The CDR3 runs 14 residues. Looked up from germline, CDR1 is MNHEY and CDR2 is SVGAGI. CDR3 in amino acids: CASRTPDGQETQYF. CDR3 in DNA: TGTGCCAGCAGAACCCCTGACGGCCAAGAGACCCAGTACTTC.

V gene TRBV6-1 combines with J gene TRBJ2-7, with 7 positions matching TRBD2. J gave up 3 bases and V 4 bases, and 9 bases lay outside the gene matches. This CDR3 spans 15 amino acids. Germline CDR1 reads MNHNS; CDR2 reads SASEGT. CDR3 DNA: TGTGCCAGCAGTGGGGCCTGGGGGGGAAACTACGAGCAGTACTTC. Translation: CASSGAWGGNYEQYF.

The chain couples TRBV6-1 to TRBJ2-7; 9 bases fit TRBD2. The CDR3 is 15 residues long. The germline CDR1 and CDR2 sequences are MNHNS and SASEGT. Losses at the gene ends were 6 bases for V and 2 bases for J; bases not matched to a gene: 8. The CDR3, as DNA: TGTGCCAGCAGACAAAACCTAGCGGGGCCCTACGAGCAGTACTTC. Protein product: CASRQNLAGPYEQYF.

In this sample, this clone turned up once. This chain joins TRBV27 and TRBJ2-7, with D perhaps matching TRBD1 (5 bases). V shed 2 bases and J shed 6 bases, with 14 bases lying between them. Looked up from germline, CDR1 is MNHEY and CDR2 is SMNVEV (reference sequence). This CDR3 spans 14 amino acids. Here the CDR3 reads CASSLTQSGSEQYF. The CDR3 bases are TGTGCCAGCAGTTTAACCCAATCAGGGTCCGAGCAGTACTTC.

The rearrangement joins TRBV11-2 to TRBJ2-2; no reliable D call. Looked up from germline, CDR1 is SGHAT and CDR2 is FQNNGV. This CDR3 contains 13 residues. The germline V and J ends were trimmed by 3 bases and 8 bases, with 10 bases remaining between them. CDR3 residues: CASSFLPRGELFF. The CDR3 region has the DNA TGTGCCAGCAGCTTCCTCCCGAGGGGGGAGCTGTTTTTT.

The rearrangement joins TRBV10-3 to TRBJ2-5; 15 nucleotides align to TRBD2. The germline V gene has CDR1 ENHRY and CDR2 SYGVKD. There are 15 residues in the CDR3. Germline trimming cut 6 bases from V and 5 bases from J; bases unmatched to any gene: 4. The CDR3: CAIRGTSGRMETQYF. The CDR3, as DNA: TGTGCCATCAGGGGGACTAGCGGGAGGATGGAGACCCAGTACTTC.